These T cell receptor beta chains were read from a single sample in a study of T cell repertoires in cytomegalovirus infection. TCRdb recomputed calls from the reads with MiXCR, one row per CDR3 protein. Altogether 900,000 to 950,000 distinct CDR3 sequences are present, around 32% being singletons, with the ten largest covering over 10%. These receptors' antigens are unknown. The source material was cultured CD8+ T cells from PBMCs, sampled from culture after CMV antigen stimulation. Receptor source: a human donor in good health (CMV status not recorded). Some clones in this sample may be carry-over from other donors' samples. Both conserved end residues are part of each CDR3. Each record gives: clone size, D gene, V gene, J gene, CDR3 DNA, CDR3 protein. D genes are given only for firm matches. Size values are once, few and many counts, or a class for expanded clones, and some rows have none.

many	NA	TRBV19	TRBJ2-1	TGTGCCAGTAGTATAGTAAGCTCCTACAATGAGCAGTTCTTC	CASSIVSSYNEQFF
NA	NA	TRBV5-5	TRBJ2-7	TGTGCCAGCAGCTTGGCCCAGGCAGTCGAGCAGTACTTC	CASSLAQAVEQYF
few	TRBD2	TRBV20-1	TRBJ2-3	TGCAGTGCTCAGGGACTAGCGGGGGGTGCAGATACGCAGTATTTT	CSAQGLAGGADTQYF
few	NA	TRBV28	TRBJ1-5	TGTGCCAGCAGTTTAGCCCCCCGGCAGGGCAATCAGCCCCAGCATTTT	CASSLAPRQGNQPQHF
NA	NA	TRBV19	TRBJ2-1	TGTGCCAGTAGTATAGAAGCGTCGGGCGATGAGCAGTTCTTC	CASSIEASGDEQFF
NA	TRBD2	TRBV6-5	TRBJ2-1	TGTGCCAGCAGTACACCGGGACTAGCATTCAATGAGCAGTTCTTC	CASSTPGLAFNEQFF
NA	NA	TRBV27	TRBJ2-5	TGTGCCAGCAGTTTATCCGCCTGGAGGGGGTGGGAGACCCAGTACTTC	CASSLSAWRGWETQYF
NA	NA	TRBV20-1	TRBJ2-5	TGCAGTATTGATAACAGAGGGACCCGAGGAGAGACCCAGTACTTC	CSIDNRGTRGETQYF
few	NA	TRBV7-6	TRBJ1-1	TGTGCCAGCAGCCCCGACGGTGAAGCTTTCTTT	CASSPDGEAFF
few	NA	TRBV6-6	TRBJ2-7	TGTGCCAGCAGCTTCGAGCAGTACTTC	CASSFEQYF
NA	NA	TRBV6-5	TRBJ2-1	TGTGCCAGCAGTTACGATTCCTACAATGATCAGTTCTTC	CASSYDSYNDQFF
many	NA	TRBV7-2	TRBJ2-5	TGTGCCAGCAGCGCCGGTAGTCCGCGGTACCAAGAGACCCAGTACTTC	CASSAGSPRYQETQYF
NA	NA	TRBV6-2/TRBV6-3	TRBJ2-5	TGTGCCAGCAGTTACCCCCCAGGGCGGGAGACCCAGTACTTC	CASSYPPGRETQYF
few	NA	TRBV6-6	TRBJ1-5	TGTGCCAGCAGTGGGGCAGGCCGCAATCAGCCCCAGCATTTT	CASSGAGRNQPQHF
NA	TRBD2	TRBV7-6	TRBJ2-3	TGTGCCAGCAGCTTACGGGGCGGGGGGATCACAGATACGCAGTATTTT	CASSLRGGGITDTQYF
NA	TRBD1	TRBV19	TRBJ2-7	TGTGCCAGTAGTATCCTTGGGACAGGGGACTACGAGCAGTACTTC	CASSILGTGDYEQYF
NA	NA	TRBV6-5	TRBJ2-1	TGTGCCAGCAGTGACAGCGGGTTTGACAATGAGCAGTTCTTC	CASSDSGFDNEQFF
NA	TRBD2	TRBV29-1	TRBJ2-1	TGCAGCGTTGAAGATGGACGCGGGGGGCCGGGGGAGCAGTTCTTC	CSVEDGRGGPGEQFF
many	NA	TRBV24-1	TRBJ2-2	TGTGCCACCAGTGAGTCTAGTGACACCGGGGAGCTGTTTTTT	CATSESSDTGELFF
many	NA	TRBV7-9	TRBJ2-1	TGTGCCAGCAGCCGTAACACCCTCAATGAGCAGTTCTTC	CASSRNTLNEQFF
many	TRBD1	TRBV7-2	TRBJ1-2	TGTGCCAGCAGCTTAGGGGCTACAGGGGATAACTATGGCTACACCTTC	CASSLGATGDNYGYTF
NA	NA	TRBV7-8	TRBJ2-5	TGTGCCAGCAGCTCGACGACCAGGACCCAGTACTTC	CASSSTTRTQYF
NA	NA	TRBV7-6	TRBJ1-6	TGTGTCAGCAGCTTAAAGCCCGGTTGGAATTCACCCCTCCACTTT	CVSSLKPGWNSPLHF
few	TRBD1	TRBV7-3	TRBJ1-6	TGTGCCAGCAGCGCCCGACAGGGTTGGAATTCACCCCTCCACTTT	CASSARQGWNSPLHF
few	TRBD1	TRBV20-1	TRBJ2-1	TGCAGTGCTAGCACAGGGGCCTACAATGAGCAGTTCTTC	CSASTGAYNEQFF
few	NA	TRBV4-1	TRBJ2-2	TGCGCCAGCAGCCAAGGCCTGGAGCTGTTTTTT	CASSQGLELFF
NA	TRBD1	TRBV7-8	TRBJ2-3	TGTGCCAGCAGCCCCCGCCGGGACAGGGGATCAGATACGCAGTATTTT	CASSPRRDRGSDTQYF
few	NA	TRBV7-9	TRBJ1-1	TGTGCCAGCAGCAATACAGGGCACACTGAAGCTTTCTTT	CASSNTGHTEAFF
many	TRBD1	TRBV7-8	TRBJ1-6	TGTGCCAGCAGCCTTGAGAGGGGGCGTAATTCACCCCTCCACTTT	CASSLERGRNSPLHF
many	NA	TRBV7-6	TRBJ2-3	TGTGCCAGCAGCGACGTCTTGGGGGGACTCTACACAGATACGCAGTATTTT	CASSDVLGGLYTDTQYF
many	TRBD1	TRBV7-6	TRBJ2-7	TGTGCCAGCAGCTTAGGACAGGGGATCTCCTACGAGCAGTACTTC	CASSLGQGISYEQYF
few	NA	TRBV4-2	TRBJ2-7	TGTGCCAGCAGCCGCGGGGACGGAGACTACGAGCAGTACTTC	CASSRGDGDYEQYF
NA	NA	TRBV19	TRBJ1-2	TGTGCCAGTCGCGAAAACAGGGAGGACTATGGCTACACCTTC	CASRENREDYGYTF
few	TRBD1	TRBV7-6	TRBJ2-7	TGTGCCAGCAGCTTAGCGCTCATGGGACAGGGGTGGTACGAGCAGTACTTC	CASSLALMGQGWYEQYF
NA	NA	TRBV20-1	TRBJ1-1	TGCAGTGCTAGAGGCGAAGGGACCTACTTGAACACTGAAGCTTTCTTT	CSARGEGTYLNTEAFF
NA	NA	TRBV20-1	TRBJ2-3	TGCAGTGCTAGAAGTAGGTCCGGGGGAAAGGCCACAGATACGCAGTATTTT	CSARSRSGGKATDTQYF
few	TRBD2	TRBV10-3	TRBJ2-2	TGTGCCATCACCTCAGTTAGCGGGGGGAACACCGGGGAGCTGTTTTTT	CAITSVSGGNTGELFF
NA	TRBD1	TRBV6-1	TRBJ1-2	TGTGCCAGCAGAGGGGGACAGAAGTATGGCTACACCTTC	CASRGGQKYGYTF
few	TRBD1	TRBV12-3/TRBV12-4	TRBJ1-2	TGTGCCAGCAGTTTTTGGGTCAGGGGGCGGGCTAACTATGGCTACACCTTC	CASSFWVRGRANYGYTF
NA	NA	TRBV6-2/TRBV6-3	TRBJ2-3	TGTGCCAGCAGTAGGGACATCTATCGCACAGATACGCAGTATTTC	CASSRDIYRTDTQYF
many	NA	TRBV7-6	TRBJ1-4	TGTGCCAGCAGCCCCGCGATGGCAGGTGAAAAACTGTTTTTT	CASSPAMAGEKLFF
few	TRBD2	TRBV20-1	TRBJ2-7	TGCAGTGCTAGAGATCTGTGGACTAGCGGGGAGTCGTCCTACGAGCAGTACTTC	CSARDLWTSGESSYEQYF
NA	NA	TRBV7-9	TRBJ1-5	TGTGCCAGCAGCGGTGACATTAGCAATCAGCCCCAGCATTTT	CASSGDISNQPQHF
many	TRBD2	TRBV7-2	TRBJ2-3	TGTGCCAGCAGCCCGCGGGGGGACCCCTTGGGTCATACGCAGTATTTT	CASSPRGDPLGHTQYF
NA	NA	TRBV19	TRBJ2-5	TGTGCCAGTAGTATAAGGGCCAGAAACCAAGAGACCCAGTACTTC	CASSIRARNQETQYF
NA	TRBD2	TRBV5-4	TRBJ2-1	TGTGCCAGCAGCTTTAGCGGGGGCCTTAACAATGAGCAGTTCTTC	CASSFSGGLNNEQFF
NA	TRBD1	TRBV2	TRBJ2-1	TGTGCCAGCAGTAGAACCGGGACAGAGGGCTTCTACAATGAGCAGTTCTTC	CASSRTGTEGFYNEQFF
NA	TRBD1	TRBV2	TRBJ1-2	TGTGCCAGCCCCGGGACAGGGGGCCCCCGTAGGGATGGCTACACCTTC	CASPGTGGPRRDGYTF
NA	TRBD1	TRBV27	TRBJ2-7	TGTGCCAGCAGGGACAGGGTATTATACGAGCAGTACTTC	CASRDRVLYEQYF